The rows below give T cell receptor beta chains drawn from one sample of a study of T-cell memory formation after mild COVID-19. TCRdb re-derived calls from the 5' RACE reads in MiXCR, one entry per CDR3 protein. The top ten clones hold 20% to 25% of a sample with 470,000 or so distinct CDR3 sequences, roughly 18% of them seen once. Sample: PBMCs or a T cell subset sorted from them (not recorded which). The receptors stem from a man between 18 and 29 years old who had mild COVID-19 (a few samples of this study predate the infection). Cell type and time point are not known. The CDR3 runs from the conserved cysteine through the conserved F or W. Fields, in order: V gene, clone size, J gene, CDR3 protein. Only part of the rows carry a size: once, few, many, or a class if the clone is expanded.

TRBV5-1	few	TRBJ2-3	CASSLGDGTDTQYF
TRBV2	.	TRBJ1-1	CASRGLGLTEAFF
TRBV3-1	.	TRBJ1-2	CASSVAAGHYGYTF
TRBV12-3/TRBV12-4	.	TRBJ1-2	CASSPRTLNYGYTF
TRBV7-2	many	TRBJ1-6	CASSYFSGTVDSPLHF
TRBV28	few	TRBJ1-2	CASIRPVGGREDGYTF
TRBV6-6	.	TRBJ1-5	CASSSSWGAGQPQHF
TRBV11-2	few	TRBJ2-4	CASTKRGVAKNIQYF
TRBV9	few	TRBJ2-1	CASSRRTSSYNEQFF
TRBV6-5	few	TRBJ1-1	CASSDTGNTEAFF
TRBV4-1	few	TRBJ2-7	CASSQDQTARFASYEQYF
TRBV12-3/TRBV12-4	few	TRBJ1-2	CASRSSYGYTF
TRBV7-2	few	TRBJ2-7	CASNTGQDVEQYF
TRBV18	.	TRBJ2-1	CASSPDRQSYNEQFF
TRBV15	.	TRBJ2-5	CATSRDESETQYF
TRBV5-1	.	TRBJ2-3	CASRRFSTDTQYF
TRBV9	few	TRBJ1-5	CASSVGTSTGGSNQPQHF
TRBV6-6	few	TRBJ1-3	CASSPGQVLSGNTIYF
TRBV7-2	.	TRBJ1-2	CASIPAGGWYGYTF
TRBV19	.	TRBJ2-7	CASSIGWPDEQYF
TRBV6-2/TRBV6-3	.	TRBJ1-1	CASSYAPGNTEAFF
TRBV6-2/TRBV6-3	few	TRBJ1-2	CASSYAGRPNYGYTF
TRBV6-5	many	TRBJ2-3	CASSYWQGRGDTQYF
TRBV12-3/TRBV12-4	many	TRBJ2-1	CASSSGLAGPSSYNEQFF
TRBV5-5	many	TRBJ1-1	CASSRQGALSTEAFF
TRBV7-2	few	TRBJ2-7	CASGLQGAYEQYF
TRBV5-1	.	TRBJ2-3	CASSSGGGGEDTQYF
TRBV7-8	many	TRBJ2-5	CASSLAGQLRRETQYF
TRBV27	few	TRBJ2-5	CASRIAKETQYF
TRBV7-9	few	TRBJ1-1	CASSGTNTEAFF
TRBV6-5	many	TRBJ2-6	CASSLTSTGANVLTF
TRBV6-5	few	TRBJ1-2	CASSDHGGAVGGYTF
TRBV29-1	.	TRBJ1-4	CSATTNEKLFF
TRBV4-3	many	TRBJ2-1	CASSQDGTSAYNEQFF
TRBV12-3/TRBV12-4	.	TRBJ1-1	CASRPQRGLNTEAFF
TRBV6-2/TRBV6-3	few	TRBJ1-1	CASSHNPHRTEAFF
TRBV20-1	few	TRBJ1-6	CSGQSYNSPLHF
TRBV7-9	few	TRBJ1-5	CASSLVSDNQPQHF
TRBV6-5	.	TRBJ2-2	CASSYSMDLAGELFF
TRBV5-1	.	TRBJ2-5	CASSIAGGQETQYF
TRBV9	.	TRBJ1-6	CASSRDGGASPLHF
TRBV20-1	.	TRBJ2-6	CSAEERGSGANVLTF
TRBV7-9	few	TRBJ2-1	CASSWGLGDEQFF
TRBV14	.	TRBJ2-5	CASSQGSGGLQTQYF
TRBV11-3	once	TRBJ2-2	CASSLDSSGAGELFF
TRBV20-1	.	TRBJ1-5	CSAQTDMYSPQHF
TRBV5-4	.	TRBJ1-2	CASSCTGSYGYTF
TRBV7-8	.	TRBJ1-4	CASSLSSGLTLTNEKLFF
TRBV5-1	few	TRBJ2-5	CASSFGTATEETQYF
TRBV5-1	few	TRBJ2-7	CASSSSAGTLSYEQYF
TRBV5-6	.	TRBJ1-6	CASSFDQGRNSPLHF